This T cell receptor (beta chain) was sequenced in a study of T cells expressing NK-cell markers. Background on the study: Sorted CD3+CD56-NKG2C+, CD3+CD56+NKG2C+ and CD3+CD56+NKG2C- T cells supplied the TCR beta repertoires. Sequencing covered eight donors, seven HCMV-seropositive and one seronegative. Study observations and caveats: For 6 or 7 donors, the dominant NKG2C+ clonotypes made up roughly 1.0-7.5% of their CD8+ T cells. Whether expanded NKG2C+ T cell clones were HCMV-specific remained unclear.

TCRdb re-called the 5' RACE reads; every CDR3 protein appears as one record, without DNA. The sample totals roughly 180,000 distinct CDR3 sequences. The CDR3 length is 15 residues. CDR1 is SGDLS and CDR2 is YYNGEE in the germline V gene. On this clonotype: Its antigen is unidentified.

The sample taken for sequencing was blood T cells: a sorted CD56 or NKG2C T cell subset, CD4+ or CD8+ T cells, or bulk PBMC T cells (not recorded which). The chain combines TRBV9 with TRBJ2-1; TCRdb picks TRBD2, but there is no DNA to check that call. The source is a woman aged 18 to 69 in good health. The chain's CDR3 is CASSVELGRINEQFF.